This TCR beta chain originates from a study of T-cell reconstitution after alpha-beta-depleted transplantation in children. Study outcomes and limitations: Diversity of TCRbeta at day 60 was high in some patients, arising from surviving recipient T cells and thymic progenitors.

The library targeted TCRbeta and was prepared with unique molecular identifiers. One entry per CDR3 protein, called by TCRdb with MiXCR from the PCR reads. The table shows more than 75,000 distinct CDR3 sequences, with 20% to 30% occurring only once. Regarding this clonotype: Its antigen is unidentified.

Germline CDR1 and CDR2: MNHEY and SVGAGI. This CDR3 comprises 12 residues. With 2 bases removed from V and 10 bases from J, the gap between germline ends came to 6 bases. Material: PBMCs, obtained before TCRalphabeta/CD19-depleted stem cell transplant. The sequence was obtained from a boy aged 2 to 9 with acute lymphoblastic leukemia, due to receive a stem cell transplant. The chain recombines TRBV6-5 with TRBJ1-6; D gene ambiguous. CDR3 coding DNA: TGTGCCAGCAGTTACACGGGGTCACCCCTCCACTTT. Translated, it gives CASSYTGSPLHF.